Below, 29 T cell receptor beta chains from the same sample are listed, as sequenced in a study of blood T cell repertoires in COVID-19 (dated by TCRdb to between 2020 and 2021). Library preparation was by the immunoSEQ multiplex PCR assay. TCRdb provides this immuneACCESS table in a form limited to in-frame rearrangements. Some clones are lacking; in checked studies, under half of them reflect an unresolved V gene, and why the rest are absent is not known. The sample table records about 170,000 clones; just under 85% of these occur just once. Over 20% of the sample is in the top ten clones. Sequenced material: peripheral blood. Receptors originate from a woman of 80 years or more with acute or convalescent COVID-19.

The chain has TRBV11-2 and TRBJ2-2, with 12 bases lining up with TRBD2. This CDR3 region has 17 residues. The V segment lost 5 bases and the J segment 4 bases; nucleotides outside the gene matches: 8. The germline V gene has CDR1 SGHAT and CDR2 FQNNGV. This chain's CDR3 is CASSPLAGGPVTGELFF. The CDR3 DNA sequence: TGTGCCAGCAGCCCTCTAGCGGGAGGGCCGGTCACCGGGGAGCTGTTTTTT.

The chain carries TRBV25-1 and TRBJ1-1; no firm D call. Per the germline V gene, CDR1 is MGHDK and CDR2 is SYGVNS. V was clipped by 4 bases and J by 5 bases, with 5 bases between them. The length of the CDR3 is 11 residues. The CDR3 DNA reads TGTGCCAGCAGTGGGCAGACTGAAGCTTTCTTT. Translating gives CASSGQTEAFF.

The rearrangement links TRBV11-2 to TRBJ1-1; no clear D gene. The CDR3 has 13 residues. V shed 0 bases and J shed 4 bases, with 6 bases lying between them. Germline-derived CDR1 and CDR2 are SGHAT and FQNNGV. As DNA, the CDR3 is TGTGCCAGCAGCTTAGATATCAGCACTGAAGCTTTCTTT. This sequence encodes CASSLDISTEAFF.

The chain has TRBV11-2 and TRBJ2-1; 10 bases map to TRBD1. V trimming: 5 bases; J trimming: 9 bases; junction bases outside the gene matches: 16. The CDR3 is made up of 17 amino acids. CDR1 and CDR2 (germline): SGHAT, FQNNGV. This CDR3 is CASSPLTGGGSGGEQFF. In DNA form, the CDR3 reads TGTGCCAGCAGCCCGTTGACAGGGGGCGGGTCGGGAGGTGAGCAGTTCTTC.

CDR3 residues: CASSHRGYEQYF. Here the CDR3 DNA reads TGTGCCAGTAGCCACAGGGGCTACGAGCAGTACTTC. V gene TRBV19 combines with J gene TRBJ2-7, with 7 positions matching TRBD1. The CDR3 spans 12 residues. After removal of 6 bases from V and 3 bases from J, the junction contained 2 bases not matched to a gene. Germline CDR1 reads LNHDA; CDR2 reads SQIVND (reference sequence). Looking up the rest from reference TRBV19 and TRBJ2-7 gives the full variable domain: DGGITQSPKYLFRKEGQNVTLSCEQNLNHDAMYWYRQDPGQGLRLIYYSQIVNDFQKGDIAEGYSVSREKKESFPLTVTSAQKNPTAFYLCASSHRGYEQYFGPGTRLTVT.

The chain carries TRBV7-2 and TRBJ2-1; TRBD2 agrees at 10 bases. Germline loops: CDR1 SGHTA, CDR2 FQGNSA. Trimming took 3 bases from V and 6 from J; bases not matched to a gene: 5. This CDR3 is built from 15 residues. The CDR3 nucleotides read TGTGCCAGCAGCTTTCTAGCGGGAGTAGGCAATGAGCAGTTCTTC. Translation gives CASSFLAGVGNEQFF.

This clone has just a few counts. The chain uses TRBV9 and TRBJ2-1; 7 positions match TRBD2. CDR1 and CDR2 (germline): SGDLS, YYNGEE. After removal of 2 bases from V and 7 bases from J, the junction contained 12 bases not matched to a gene. The CDR3 is made up of 16 amino acids. CDR3 DNA: TGTGCCAGCAGCGTGCAAATTCGGGCGGGAGAGAATGAGCAGTTCTTC. Protein product: CASSVQIRAGENEQFF.

The chain is built from TRBV4-1 and TRBJ1-2; D not certain. The CDR3 has 13 residues. CDR1 and CDR2 (germline): MGHRA, YSYEKL. Trimming left V 4 bases short and J 8 bases short, with 14 bases between. The CDR3 reads CASSPADYGGYTF. The CDR3 DNA reads TGCGCCAGCAGCCCCGCGGACTACGGAGGCTACACCTTC.

The chain links TRBV6-5 to TRBJ1-5; D is uncertain. The germline V gene has CDR1 MNHEY and CDR2 SVGAGI. V was pared by 2 bases and J by 5 bases, with 7 bases between. This CDR3 comprises 13 residues. In DNA form, the CDR3 reads TGTGCCAGCAGTTACGGGCAACATCAGCCCCAGCATTTT. This encodes CASSYGQHQPQHF.

The chain combines TRBV3-1 (or the pseudogene TRBV3-2) with TRBJ2-1, with D tentatively TRBD2 (5 bases). Germline assignment: CDR1 LGHDT and CDR2 YNNKEL (reference sequence). This CDR3 has 16 amino acids. V gave up 3 bases and J gave up 2 bases, with 14 bases separating them. This chain's CDR3 is CASSQDFDPPYNEQFF. The CDR3 DNA reads as TGTGCCAGCAGCCAGGACTTCGACCCCCCCTACAATGAGCAGTTCTTC.

The gene calls are TRBV7-2 and TRBJ1-5; 8 nucleotides line up with TRBD1. Germline V gives CDR1 SGHTA, CDR2 FQGNSA. The CDR3 loop spans 17 amino acids. The junction had 12 bases not matched to a gene; V was cut back by 4 bases and J by 4 bases. This CDR3 is CASSSSAVDRGNQPQHF. The CDR3 DNA sequence: TGTGCCAGCAGCTCATCCGCCGTCGACAGGGGTAATCAGCCCCAGCATTTT. Filled out from reference TRBV7-2 and TRBJ1-5, the complete variable domain reads GAGVSQSPSNKVTEKGKDVELRCDPISGHTALYWYRQSLGQGLEFLIYFQGNSAPDKSGLPSDRFSAERTGGSVSTLTIQRTQQEDSAVYLCASSSSAVDRGNQPQHFGDGTRLSIL.

The chain recombines TRBV25-1 with TRBJ2-2, with D perhaps matching TRBD1 (6 bases). V dropped 5 bases and J dropped 8 bases, with 21 bases sitting between them. The germline V gene encodes CDR1 MGHDK and CDR2 SYGVNS. The CDR3 spans 16 residues. Written as DNA, the CDR3 is TGTGCCAGCAGTCCCGTATTAGCAGGGGAGTATGGGGAGCTGTTTTTT. It yields the protein CASSPVLAGEYGELFF.

This clone was seen more than once but under ten times. The rearrangement uses TRBV6-5 and TRBJ2-5; TRBD1 aligns across 9 bases. CDR1 and CDR2 from the germline V gene are MNHEY and SVGAGI. The J segment lost 5 bases and the V segment lost 0 bases, leaving 7 bases of the junction unmatched. The CDR3 is 16 residues long. The CDR3 loop reads CASSYSKGQGWETQYF. CDR3 bases: TGTGCCAGCAGTTACTCGAAGGGACAGGGTTGGGAGACCCAGTACTTC.

The genes are TRBV4-1 and TRBJ2-7, with 11 bases that match TRBD2. The germline gives CDR1 MGHRA, CDR2 YSYEKL. The V gene end was trimmed by 4 bases and the J gene end by 1 base; junction bases not matched to a gene: 9. The CDR3 is 17 amino acids. The CDR3 spells CASSPDPGTSGSYEQYF. Written as DNA, the CDR3 is TGCGCCAGCAGCCCGGATCCCGGGACTAGCGGATCCTACGAGCAGTACTTC.

CDR3 in amino acids: CASSLTRGGNGNQPQHF. CDR3 bases: TGTGCCAGCAGCTTAACGCGGGGAGGGAACGGCAATCAGCCCCAGCATTTT. V is TRBV7-9 and J is TRBJ1-5; D unresolved. Trimming removed 2 bases from V and 2 bases from J, with 16 bases in between. CDR3 length: 17 residues. Germline CDR1 and CDR2: SEHNR and FQNEAQ (reference sequence). The full variable domain, rest sourced from reference TRBV7-9 and TRBJ1-5, is DTGVSQNPRHKITKRGQNVTFRCDPISEHNRLYWYRQTLGQGPEFLTYFQNEAQLEKSRLLSDRFSAERPKGSFSTLEIQRTEQGDSAMYLCASSLTRGGNGNQPQHFGDGTRLSIL.

This chain connects TRBV19 to TRBJ2-7; TRBD2 matches at 11 bases. From germline, CDR1 is LNHDA and CDR2 SQIVND (reference sequence). J was trimmed by 3 bases and V by 4 bases; bases with no gene match: 2. The CDR3 is made up of 14 amino acids. The CDR3 DNA reads as TGTGCCAGTAGTAATAGCGGGAGGGGCTACGAGCAGTACTTC. Translation gives CASSNSGRGYEQYF. Based on the CDR3 plus reference TRBV19 and TRBJ2-7, the full variable domain is DGGITQSPKYLFRKEGQNVTLSCEQNLNHDAMYWYRQDPGQGLRLIYYSQIVNDFQKGDIAEGYSVSREKKESFPLTVTSAQKNPTAFYLCASSNSGRGYEQYFGPGTRLTVT.

The chain joins TRBV5-4 to TRBJ1-1, with 9 bases identical to TRBD1. Germline lookup yields CDR1 SGHNT and CDR2 YYREEE (reference sequence). V was clipped by 4 bases and J by 4 bases; unmatched bases: 8. The CDR3 contains 15 residues. CDR3 sequence: CASSPTGTGTTEAFF. The CDR3 DNA reads TGTGCCAGCAGCCCCACCGGGACAGGGACCACTGAAGCTTTCTTT.

The chain joins TRBV5-1 to TRBJ2-7; unclear D gene. Trimming stripped 1 base from V and 3 bases from J, with 2 bases between. The CDR3 loop spans 11 amino acids. From germline, CDR1 is SGHRS and CDR2 YFSETQ. CDR3 loop: CASSLYYEQYF. Here the CDR3 DNA reads TGCGCCAGCAGCTTGTACTACGAGCAGTACTTC.

The J gene is TRBJ1-2, the V gene TRBV7-2; 8 positions match TRBD1. V gave up 7 bases and J gave up 4 bases; unmatched junction bases: 8. CDR1 is SGHTA, CDR2 FQGNSA, per germline. The CDR3 is made up of 14 amino acids. CDR3 sequence reads: CASNQNRGVYGYTF. The DNA of the CDR3 is TGTGCCAGCAACCAGAACAGGGGGGTCTATGGCTACACCTTC.

This clone was seen a handful of times. The chain carries TRBV7-9 and TRBJ2-3; a weak D match, TRBD1 (5 bases). CDR1 is SEHNR, CDR2 FQNEAQ, per germline (reference sequence). The germline V and J ends were trimmed by 7 bases and 0 bases, with 17 bases remaining between them. CDR3 length: 16 amino acids. The CDR3 here is CASIKSRTYSTDTQYF. The CDR3 nucleotides are TGTGCCAGCATCAAATCGCGGACATATAGCACAGATACGCAGTATTTT.

The rearrangement joins TRBV28 to TRBJ1-2; 8 nucleotides agree with TRBD1. V gave up 3 bases and J gave up 5 bases; unmatched junction bases: 8. The CDR3 contains 15 residues. The germline V gene has CDR1 MDHEN and CDR2 SYDVKM. CDR3 residues: CASSFLTGVGYGYTF. CDR3 coding DNA: TGTGCCAGCAGTTTTCTGACAGGGGTTGGGTATGGCTACACCTTC.

The chain recombines TRBV27 with TRBJ2-5; the D is unclear. Germline assignment: CDR1 MNHEY and CDR2 SMNVEV (reference sequence). CDR3 size: 16 residues. Trimming removed 0 bases from V and 5 bases from J, with 16 bases in between. CDR3 nucleotide sequence: TGTGCCAGCAGTTTATCGCCAGCCCGGAAACAGGAGACCCAGTACTTC. Amino acids: CASSLSPARKQETQYF.

This clone showed up just once. The chain combines TRBV6-5 with TRBJ2-3, with D perhaps TRBD1 (6 bases). This CDR3 comprises 13 residues. V lost 7 bases and J 3 bases, leaving 11 bases between the germline ends. Germline-derived CDR1 and CDR2 are MNHEY and SVGAGI. CDR3 bases: TGTGCCAGCACCTATCAGGGGACAGATACGCAGTATTTT. This translates into CASTYQGTDTQYF.

CDR3 amino acids: CASSLVTGGGGYTF. The CDR3 bases are TGTGCCAGCAGCTTGGTAACAGGGGGCGGTGGCTACACCTTC. The rearrangement joins TRBV5-6 to TRBJ1-2; 9 nucleotides align to TRBD1. Germline CDR1 and CDR2: SGHDT and YYEEEE. V lost 0 bases and J lost 7; bases outside the gene matches: 4. This CDR3 comprises 14 residues. Using reference TRBV5-6 and TRBJ1-2 for the parts outside the CDR3, the full variable domain is DAGVTQSPTHLIKTRGQQVTLRCSPKSGHDTVSWYQQALGQGPQFIFQYYEEEERQRGNFPDRFSGHQFPNYSSELNVNALLLGDSALYLCASSLVTGGGGYTFGSGTRLTVV.

For the CDR3, the DNA is TGTGCCAGCAGCTTTATGGCGGGAGTCAGTGAGCAGTTCTTC. It yields the protein CASSFMAGVSEQFF. V gene TRBV7-9 combines with J gene TRBJ2-1, with 7 bases fitting TRBD2. Germline loops: CDR1 SEHNR, CDR2 FQNEAQ (reference sequence). The J segment lost 9 bases and the V segment lost 3 bases, leaving 8 bases of the junction unmatched. The CDR3 is 14 residues long.

The chain has TRBV19 and TRBJ1-1, with D unresolved. CDR3 length equals 12 residues. CDR1 and CDR2 from the germline V gene are LNHDA and SQIVND (reference sequence). Trimming stripped 6 bases from V and 3 bases from J, with 8 bases between. The CDR3 here is CASRNYDTEAFF. Here the CDR3 DNA reads TGTGCCAGTAGGAACTATGACACTGAAGCTTTCTTT.

V and J are TRBV27 and TRBJ2-3; D gene uncertain. This CDR3 has 12 residues. The V end lost 6 bases, the J end lost 0 bases, and 4 bases lay between the germline ends. CDR1 and CDR2 (germline): MNHEY, SMNVEV (reference sequence). In DNA form, the CDR3 reads TGTGCCAGCAGAACTAGCACAGATACGCAGTATTTT. Its translation is CASRTSTDTQYF.

The CDR3 DNA follows: TGTGCCAGTAGTATCCCCCTGCGGGGACTAACTGAAGCTTTCTTT. This encodes CASSIPLRGLTEAFF. V is TRBV19 and J is TRBJ1-1; D may be TRBD1 (5 bases). This CDR3 spans 15 amino acids. Trimming stripped 3 bases from V and 5 bases from J, with 16 bases between. Germline lookup yields CDR1 LNHDA and CDR2 SQIVND (reference sequence).

The chain joins TRBV20-1 to TRBJ1-1, with 7 bases aligning to TRBD1. The CDR3 sequence is 14 residues long. J gave up 2 bases and V 3 bases, and 6 bases lay outside the gene matches. Per germline, CDR1 DFQATT and CDR2 SNEGSKA (reference sequence). The CDR3 DNA is TGCAGTGCTAGTAAGGGGGCTTATAACACTGAAGCTTTCTTT. Translation gives CSASKGAYNTEAFF.